Below, 10 T cell receptor beta chains from the same sample are listed, as sequenced in a study of CD8+ T cells in alopecia areata. RNA was extracted and reverse transcribed into cDNA as the sequencing template. The protocol was immunoSEQ multiplex PCR, while the TCRdb copy is restricted to in-frame clones and leaves out a portion. The profile covers 120,000 to 150,000 clones, with roughly four fifths appearing a single time and approximately 25% taken by the ten largest. Noted treatment: oral pan-JAK inhibitor, 5-10 mg twice daily. The sample was CD8+ T cells sorted from blood, taken at week 4, from a patient treated with tofacitinib. The receptors originated from a human donor with alopecia areata.

About this clone itself: The same CDR3 also results from other DNA sequences found in this sample. The chain recombines TRBV29-1 with TRBJ2-3, with D possibly TRBD2 on 6 matching bases. The CDR3 covers 13 residues. Between the trimmed V and J ends, which lost 2 bases and 8 bases, there was a span of 14 bases. Per the germline V gene, CDR1 is SQVTM and CDR2 is ANQGSEA. CDR3 coding DNA: TGCAGCGTTGAATTGGGTCTGGGGGGTACGCAGTATTTT. Encoded protein: CSVELGLGGTQYF.

The V call is TRBV7-9, the J call TRBJ1-4; D perhaps matches TRBD1 (6 bases). Germline CDR1 is SEHNR and CDR2 is FQNEAQ (reference sequence). The CDR3 runs 14 residues. Trimming stripped 5 bases from V and 3 bases from J, with 10 bases between. The CDR3 region has the DNA TGTGCCAGCAGCCGACAGGTTCCTAATGAAAAACTGTTTTTT. It is translated as CASSRQVPNEKLFF.

For this clone: One end of the junction varies from germline; a read error may be responsible. CDR3: CASSPRANAF. The DNA for the CDR3 is TGTGCCAGCAGCCCAAGGGCCAACGCGTTT. This chain uses TRBV7-9 with TRBJ1-6; D is uncertain. The germline V gene has CDR1 SEHNR and CDR2 FQNEAQ (reference sequence). CDR3 size: 10 residues.

This chain joins TRBV7-9 and TRBJ1-6, with D possibly matching TRBD1 (6 bases). Trimming pared 3 bases from V and 6 bases from J, leaving 15 bases between. The CDR3 has 16 amino acids. Per germline, CDR1 SEHNR and CDR2 FQNEAQ (reference sequence). This chain's CDR3 is CASSFSGGAGNSPLHF. The DNA of the CDR3 is TGTGCCAGCAGCTTTTCGGGGGGCGCTGGTAATTCACCCCTCCACTTT.

This clone was detected a few times. V usage is TRBV4-3 and J usage is TRBJ2-1; no reliable D call. This CDR3 comprises 15 residues. The germline V gene has CDR1 LGHNA and CDR2 YSLEER. V was cut by 1 base and J by 1 base, with 8 bases left in between. CDR3 amino acids: CASSQGWASYNEQFF. CDR3 in DNA: TGCGCCAGCAGCCAAGGATGGGCTTCCTACAATGAGCAGTTCTTC.

The genes are TRBV5-6 and TRBJ1-1; no clear D. Germline V CDR1 and CDR2: SGHDT, YYEEEE. Trimming took 0 bases from V and 3 from J, leaving 6 bases between them. This CDR3 is 13 amino acids long. The CDR3 DNA follows: TGTGCCAGCAGCTTGGAGGTGTACACTGAAGCTTTCTTT. As protein: CASSLEVYTEAFF.

This clone has only one observation. J is TRBJ2-7 and V is TRBV7-6; D is unclear. The CDR3 is made up of 13 amino acids. Per germline, CDR1 SGHVS and CDR2 FNYEAQ. Trimming left V 5 bases short and J 5 bases short, with 13 bases between. CDR3: CASSPQPPDEQYF. CDR3 bases: TGTGCCAGCAGCCCCCAACCCCCGGACGAGCAGTACTTC.

This chain joins TRBV20-1 and TRBJ2-1; D is perhaps TRBD2 (6 bases). Germline-derived CDR1 and CDR2 are DFQATT and SNEGSKA (reference sequence). The CDR3 length is 11 residues. V lost 3 bases, J lost 8 bases, and 8 bases lay in between. In DNA form, the CDR3 reads TGCAGTGCTAGCTGGGAGGATGAGCAGTTCTTC. This codes for CSASWEDEQFF.

V usage is TRBV29-1 and J usage is TRBJ1-2, with 7 nucleotides matching TRBD1. V was clipped by 5 bases and J by 0 bases; unmatched bases: 9. The germline V gene encodes CDR1 SQVTM and CDR2 ANQGSEA. The CDR3 has 15 amino acids. The CDR3 region is CSVLAGTETNYGYTF. Written as DNA, the CDR3 is TGCAGCGTTCTAGCCGGGACAGAAACTAACTATGGCTACACCTTC.

This clone has a handful of counts. The chain carries TRBV4-1 and TRBJ1-2; weak D call: TRBD1 (5 bases). CDR3 length equals 16 residues. V was pared by 4 bases and J by 4 bases, with 19 bases between. Germline-derived CDR1 and CDR2 are MGHRA and YSYEKL. The CDR3 loop is CASSPDNSGPFYGYTF. CDR3 in DNA: TGCGCCAGCAGCCCGGACAACAGCGGCCCCTTCTATGGCTACACCTTC.